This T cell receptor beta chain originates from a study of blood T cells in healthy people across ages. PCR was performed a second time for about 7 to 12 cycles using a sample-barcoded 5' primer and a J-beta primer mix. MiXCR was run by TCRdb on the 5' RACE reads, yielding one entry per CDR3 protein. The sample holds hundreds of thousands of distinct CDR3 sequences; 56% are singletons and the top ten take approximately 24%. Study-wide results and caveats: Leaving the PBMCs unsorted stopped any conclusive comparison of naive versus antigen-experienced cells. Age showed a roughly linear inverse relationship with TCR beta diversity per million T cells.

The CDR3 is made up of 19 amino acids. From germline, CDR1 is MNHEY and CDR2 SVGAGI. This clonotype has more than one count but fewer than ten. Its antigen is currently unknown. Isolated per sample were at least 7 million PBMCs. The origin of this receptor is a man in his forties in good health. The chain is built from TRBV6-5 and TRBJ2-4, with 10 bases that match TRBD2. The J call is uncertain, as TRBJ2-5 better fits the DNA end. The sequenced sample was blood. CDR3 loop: CASSYGMFGLLAGQETQYF. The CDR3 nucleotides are TGTGCCAGCAGTTACGGGATGTTCGGTTTACTAGCGGGACAGGAGACCCAGTACTTC.